This TCR beta chain stems from a study of blood T cell repertoires in COVID-19. Study at large: Some COVID-19 samples were acute and others convalescent; all came from the United States, Italy and Spain.

Germline CDR1 reads SGHNT; CDR2 reads YENEEA. Trimming pared 5 bases from V and 0 bases from J, leaving 8 bases between. There are 14 residues in the CDR3. TCRdb keeps only in-frame clones here, not all; method: immunoSEQ multiplex PCR. Here the sample spans 130,000 to 150,000 clones, roughly 82% being singletons. This chain joins TRBV11-3 and TRBJ2-1; D is undetermined. Sequences were obtained from peripheral blood. The clonotype originates from a man aged 55 to 70 with active or convalescent COVID-19. CDR3: CASSPMSSYNEQFF. In DNA, the CDR3 is TGTGCCAGCAGCCCCATGAGCTCCTACAATGAGCAGTTCTTC.